This T cell receptor beta chain was retrieved from a study of blood T cell repertoires in COVID-19 (TCRdb year 2020). Broadly, across the study: Collaborator samples came from the United States, Italy and Spain and covered acute and convalescent phases of COVID-19. The material from the prospective study consisted of cDNA or gDNA derived from T cells, B-cell-depleted T cells, or PBMCs. Subjects who had been exposed to COVID-19, were actively infected with it, or had recovered from it provided the deeply sampled blood TCRbeta repertoires that made up the dataset. The repertoires were released in a freely available public database meant as a resource for research on the immune response to SARS-CoV-2. The samples were drawn from two sources: the first 160 participants of the ongoing ImmuneRACE study, and 1,000 to 1,500 subjects contributed by 6 global collaborators. Sample metadata almost always included a de-identified subject ID, COVID-19 status, age in years and sex. HLA class I and class II types, where available, came from metadata supplied by the sample provider rather than from assay-based typing. Results the study describes overall, beyond this receptor: The amount of clinical and demographic metadata varied by source and participant and was provided uncurated.

The CDR3 covers 15 residues, taking in both the cysteine and the phenylalanine. The sequence is cut down to CDR3 DNA, 45 bases in frame from base 1. CDR1 and CDR2, looked up from the germline V gene (reference sequence), are SGHKS and YYEKEE. V is shortened by 4 bases, J by 0 bases, and the region joining them spans 10 bases. The immunoSEQ Assay, a bias-controlled multiplex PCR, was used to amplify TCRbeta CDR3 regions from genomic DNA. The authors' pipeline ran thus. Nucleated cell counts per sample were estimated from amplification of reference gene primers within the assay. To quantify the absolute abundance of each unique TCRbeta CDR3 rearrangement, sequence reads were collapsed and filtered. For each sample, productive Simpson clonality was calculated by taking the square root of Simpson's diversity index across productive rearrangements. Drawn from immuneACCESS, this table holds only the in-frame rearrangements with V and J called that TCRdb kept. Clones are partly lost; checked studies trace under half to an unresolved V gene and leave the rest unexplained. The D gene and trimming were derived from the DNA, and the V and J assignments and clone size from that table. The sample table records under 75,000 clones; more than 70% of these occur just once. Clones ranked in the top ten supply approximately 6.8% of the sample.

The collaborating institutions used their own protocols to collect whole blood in K2EDTA tubes. Collaborator samples were shipped for TCRbeta analysis as frozen whole blood, isolated PBMCs, or DNA extracted from either sample type. In regard to this clone: Its antigen is not yet known. It has no much larger one-base neighbor in the sample; base qualities were not kept.

The V gene is TRBV5-5 and the J gene is TRBJ1-4; a confident D gene designation cannot be given. The specimen sequenced was peripheral blood. This TCR was recovered from a woman in her sixties with acute or convalescent COVID-19. The sequenced DNA is TGTGCCAGCAGCCGGGATCCGTCAACTAATGAAAAACTGTTTTTT. It encodes CASSRDPSTNEKLFF.